The 9 T cell receptor beta chains in this list originate from one sample, sequenced in a study of tumor-infiltrating lymphocytes in primary liver carcinoma. A primer matching the constant region was used to make TCR beta cDNA from 450 to 550 ng of total RNA. Nested multiplex PCR, run for three rounds with slightly modified ARM-PCR, yielded TCR beta libraries. The study ran its first two PCR rounds for around 10 cycles each, using TRBV1-TRBV30 forward primers and a C-beta reverse primer. One entry per CDR3 protein, called by TCRdb with MiXCR from the multiplex PCR reads. The sample records approximately 20,000 distinct CDR3 sequences, about 75% being singletons. From unsorted bulk tissue weighing about 18-30 mg, DNA and RNA were co-extracted. The source material was liver tumor tissue from sampling region 1. This sample's subset: tumor region T1, superior pole. The receptors come from a woman aged 30 to 39 with primary liver carcinoma and hepatitis B virus infection.

On this clonotype: At one boundary the junction diverges from the germline segment, which might be a read error. The chain is built from TRBV4-3 and TRBJ2-2; tentative D call: TRBD2 (6 bases). CDR1 is LGHNA and CDR2 is YSLEER in the germline V gene. This CDR3 has 19 residues. The CDR3 here is CASSVPAGGPRSNTGELFF. For the CDR3, the DNA is TGCGCCAGCAGCGTACCAGCCGGAGGGCCCCGTTCGAACACCGGGGAACTGTTTTTT.

The chain links TRBV11-2 to TRBJ2-3; D is possibly TRBD1 (5 bases). V was pared by 5 bases and J by 8 bases, with 23 bases between. The CDR3 is made up of 16 amino acids. The V gene's germline CDR1 is SGHAT and CDR2 FQNNGV. CDR3 coding DNA: TGTGCCAGCAGCCGGACGCGACATGGAAGGGGAACTACGCAGTATTTT. Translating it yields CASSRTRHGRGTTQYF.

Regarding this clonotype: This sequence may be a read error, since a much larger clone differs from it by one base. This rearrangement joins TRBV11-3 to TRBJ2-1; possible D gene TRBD2, 6 bases. Germline CDR1 reads SGHNT; CDR2 reads YENEEA. CDR3 size: 15 residues. The CDR3 is CASSLGTSWKLEQLF. CDR3 bases: TGCGCCAGCAGCTTAGGAACTAGCTGGAAGCTTGAGCAGTTATTC.

Points on this clonotype: One base away lies a much larger clone, so this may be a sequencing read error. V and J are TRBV20-1 and TRBJ2-3, with D possibly matching TRBD1 (5 bases). CDR1 is DFQATT, CDR2 SNEGSKA, per germline (reference sequence). This CDR3 contains 15 residues. The CDR3 region has the DNA TGCAGTGCTGTCGACTGGCCTTATAGCACAGGTACGCAGTATTTT. Amino acids: CSAVDWPYSTGTQYF.

The chain recombines TRBV11-2 with TRBJ2-3; no definite D call. The CDR3 is 16 amino acids. Per the germline V gene, CDR1 is SGHAT and CDR2 is FQNNGV. V lost 5 bases, J lost 5 bases, and 20 bases lay in between. This chain's CDR3 is CASSRTQQRREDTQYF. The DNA of the CDR3 is TGTGCCAGCAGCCGGACGCAACAGAGAAGGGAAGATACGCAGTATTTT.

This chain connects TRBV28 to TRBJ2-1; 8 bases align to TRBD2. There are 16 residues in the CDR3. Per germline, CDR1 MDHEN and CDR2 SYDVKM. V was pared by 6 bases and J by 11 bases, with 18 bases of the junction left unmatched. The CDR3 DNA reads as TGTGCCAGCAGCCCCGGGACAAGCGGGAGCACACATAAGCAGTTCTTC. This gives the protein CASSPGTSGSTHKQFF.

As to this clonotype: Here the CDR3 omits its conserved ending phenylalanine or tryptophan, so a read error is the likely source. This chain links TRBV12-3 or TRBV12-4 with TRBJ2-3, with no clear D. There are 15 residues in the CDR3. In DNA form, the CDR3 reads TGTGCCATCAGTTTTCCCCCTCCTACCACAGATACGCAGTATTTA. Residues: CAISFPPPTTDTQYL.

V usage is TRBV4-3 and J usage is TRBJ2-1; TRBD1 is a possible D gene (5 bases). V dropped 8 bases and J dropped 4 bases, with 21 bases sitting between them. There are 16 residues in the CDR3. CDR1 and CDR2 (germline): LGHNA, YSLEER. This chain's CDR3 is CASGQDALSSYNEQFF. The CDR3, as DNA: TGCGCCAGCGGACAAGATGCCTTAAGCTCTTACAATGAGCAGTTCTTC.

This clonotype is a singleton in its sample. The chain has TRBV11-1 and TRBJ2-7; D unclear. The CDR3 has 13 residues. Per the germline V gene, CDR1 is SGHAT and CDR2 is FQDESV (reference sequence). The CDR3 protein is CYSSLGYLLEQYF. In DNA, the CDR3 is TGTTACAGCAGCTTAGGATACCTCCTCGAGCAGTACTTC.